The sequence of this TCR beta chain was determined in a study of blood T cell repertoires in COVID-19. Study background: PBMCs, B-cell-depleted T cells, or T cells were the source of the cDNA or gDNA that made up the material.

Per the original methods: Nucleated cell counts were estimated from reference gene primer amplification. Repertoires were generated with immunoSEQ multiplex PCR, while TCRdb's copy carries only in-frame clones and drops some. V and J calls plus clone size are reproduced from that table; the DNA served to infer D and trimming. Seen here are around 92,000 clones, under 85% observed once, and the top ten hold 25% to 30%. The V gene lost 2 bases and the J gene lost 0 bases, with 8 bases spanning the gap. Per germline, CDR1 MNHEY and CDR2 SMNVEV (reference sequence). This CDR3 has 16 amino acids. Material: peripheral blood. This sequence originates from a woman at least 80 years old with acute or convalescent COVID-19. The chain uses TRBV27 and TRBJ1-6, with a tentative D call TRBD1 (6 bases). CDR3 coding DNA: TGTGCCAGCAGTTTACGGGGGGCCTCCTATAATTCACCCCTCCACTTT. This gives the protein CASSLRGASYNSPLHF.